These 19 T cell receptor beta chains were all obtained from the same sample, sequenced in a study of shared clonotypes between healthy human individuals (dated by TCRdb to about 2020). For the CD8 naive samples, CD45RO-negative cells were positively selected for CCR7, yielding a CD45RA+CCR7+ population from which TemRA cells were excluded. The method was the immunoSEQ multiplex PCR assay. TCRdb retrieved this table from immuneACCESS and kept in-frame rearrangements only. Not all clones are present; in checked studies, unresolved V genes account for under half, and no reason is known for the remainder. The sample table contains some 2 million clones; only one count was recorded for about 95% of them. The ten largest clones add up to around 1% of the sample. The sequenced material came from naive CD8+ T cells sorted from blood. The cell subset or site tag for this specimen amounts to: CD45RA+CCR7+. Source of these receptors: a man aged 18 to 30 in good health.

This clone was found once. The genes are TRBV9 and TRBJ2-1; D assignment may be TRBD1 or TRBD2 (5 bases each). Trimming shortened V by 7 bases and J by 3 bases, and 14 bases separated the two germline ends. The CDR3 sequence is 14 residues long. Germline lookup yields CDR1 SGDLS and CDR2 YYNGEE. The CDR3 here is CASEGPLGYNEQFF. The DNA for the CDR3 is TGTGCCAGCGAGGGGCCCCTGGGCTACAATGAGCAGTTCTTC.

V gene TRBV4-1 combines with J gene TRBJ2-7; a possible D gene is TRBD1 (6 bases). The V gene's germline CDR1 is MGHRA and CDR2 YSYEKL. The CDR3 totals 14 residues. Deletions cut 1 base from V and 3 bases from J, with 10 bases between. CDR3 sequence (DNA): TGCGCCAGCAGCCAAGTGAACAGGGTCTACGAGCAGTACTTC. This sequence encodes CASSQVNRVYEQYF.

This clone came up once. The chain carries TRBV5-6 and TRBJ2-2, with 7 bases identical to TRBD1. Trimming cost V 0 bases and J 0 bases; bases outside gene matches: 5. The germline CDR1 and CDR2 sequences are SGHDT and YYEEEE. The CDR3 contains 17 residues. The CDR3 loop is CASSLDRGLTNTGELFF. The CDR3 bases are TGTGCCAGCAGCTTGGACAGGGGCCTCACGAACACCGGGGAGCTGTTTTTT.

As regards this clone: Other nucleotide sequences in the sample specify the same CDR3. The chain recombines TRBV18 with TRBJ1-2; a possible D gene is TRBD1 (5 bases). Germline lookup yields CDR1 KGHSH and CDR2 LQKENI. Trimming left V 3 bases short and J 2 bases short, with 10 bases between. There are 14 residues in the CDR3. The DNA of the CDR3 is TGTGCCAGCTCACCGGGGGAGGGGAACTATGGCTACACCTTC. It encodes CASSPGEGNYGYTF.

The chain links TRBV4-1 to TRBJ2-7; 7 bases align to TRBD1. This CDR3 comprises 15 residues. With V trimmed by 4 bases and J by 0 bases, 6 bases remained unmatched. The V gene's germline CDR1 is MGHRA and CDR2 YSYEKL. Here the CDR3 reads CASSLTGSPSYEQYF. The CDR3 DNA reads as TGCGCCAGCAGCCTGACAGGGTCCCCCTCCTACGAGCAGTACTTC.

V and J are TRBV10-3 and TRBJ1-1, with TRBD1 as a possible D gene (6 bases). CDR3 size: 16 residues. V gave up 3 bases and J gave up 1 base, with 15 bases separating them. The germline CDR1 and CDR2 sequences are ENHRY and SYGVKD. Here the CDR3 DNA reads TGTGCCATCAGTGATTCCCGGGGGGGGCAGAACACTGAAGCTTTCTTT. It specifies CAISDSRGGQNTEAFF.

The chain couples TRBV6-1 to TRBJ2-7, with TRBD1 matching 9 bases. CDR3 length: 12 amino acids. Germline-derived CDR1 and CDR2 are MNHNS and SASEGT. V lost 7 bases to trimming and J lost 7 bases; unmatched junction nucleotides: 5. The CDR3 coding sequence is TGTGCCAGCACCCACAGGGGGCTAGAGCAGTACTTC. Its protein is CASTHRGLEQYF.

The chain links TRBV4-3 to TRBJ2-7; maybe TRBD2 (5 bases). V dropped 0 bases and J dropped 5 bases, with 14 bases sitting between them. Germline V gene data show CDR1 as LGHNA and CDR2 as YSLEER. This CDR3 comprises 15 residues. The CDR3 loop is CASSQEGMIGDEQYF. In nucleotides, the CDR3 is TGCGCCAGCAGCCAAGAGGGGATGATCGGGGACGAGCAGTACTTC.

The V call is TRBV12-5, the J call TRBJ2-2; D gene ambiguous. The CDR3 spans 12 residues. Germline CDR1 is LGHNT and CDR2 is FRNRAP. Trimming left V 6 bases short and J 6 bases short, with 8 bases between. The CDR3 DNA reads TGTGCTAGTGGCGCTGTAGCCGGGGAGCTGTTTTTT. This sequence encodes CASGAVAGELFF.

Details on this clone: Other DNA sequences in the sample encode the same CDR3. V gene TRBV28 combines with J gene TRBJ2-7; the D is unclear. The CDR3 is 14 residues long. V lost 3 bases and J 0 bases, leaving 9 bases between the germline ends. Per germline, CDR1 MDHEN and CDR2 SYDVKM. The CDR3 protein is CASSFGGSSYEQYF. CDR3 nucleotides: TGTGCCAGCAGTTTTGGTGGATCCTCCTACGAGCAGTACTTC.

Note on this clone: This sample includes further DNA sequences coding for the same CDR3. The chain couples TRBV11-2 to TRBJ2-7; a possible D gene is TRBD2 (6 bases). This CDR3 is built from 14 residues. V gave up 4 bases and J gave up 0 bases, with 10 bases separating them. Germline V lookup: CDR1 SGHAT, CDR2 FQNNGV. The CDR3 DNA is TGTGCCAGCAGCTACGGAGGGTCCTCCTACGAGCAGTACTTC. Translating gives CASSYGGSSYEQYF.

This clone has a single count. The gene calls are TRBV5-1 and TRBJ1-1, with a tentative D call TRBD1 (6 bases). CDR1 is SGHRS, CDR2 YFSETQ, per germline. This CDR3 comprises 14 residues. Trimming removed 2 bases at V and 4 bases at J, with 12 bases between. CDR3 in DNA: TGCGCCAGCAGCTTACAGGGTGGAGGCACTGAAGCTTTCTTT. Translated: CASSLQGGGTEAFF.

The count of this clone is one. The chain combines TRBV10-3 with TRBJ1-3, with D perhaps TRBD1 (5 bases). This CDR3 has 15 amino acids. In germline, CDR1 is ENHRY, CDR2 SYGVKD. Trimming shortened V by 3 bases and J by 4 bases, and 13 bases separated the two germline ends. CDR3 nucleotide sequence: TGTGCCATCAGTGATTTCAGGGAAACCGGAAACACCATATATTTT. It is translated as CAISDFRETGNTIYF.

The chain is built from TRBV5-1 and TRBJ2-3; TRBD2 matches 10 bases. Trimming removed 4 bases from V and 2 bases from J; junction bases left unmatched: 10. The CDR3 is 17 residues long. Germline values: CDR1 SGHRS, CDR2 YFSETQ. CDR3: CASSPRLAGLITDTQYF. DNA of the CDR3: TGCGCCAGCAGCCCAAGACTAGCGGGCCTAATCACAGATACGCAGTATTTT.

The chain recombines TRBV6-5 with TRBJ2-2; 7 nucleotides line up with TRBD2. This CDR3 spans 15 amino acids. The germline V gene has CDR1 MNHEY and CDR2 SVGAGI. J was trimmed by 4 bases and V by 4 bases; bases with no gene match: 6. The CDR3 sequence is CASSSSWGGTGELFF. In DNA, the CDR3 is TGTGCCAGCAGTTCCTCTTGGGGGGGCACCGGGGAGCTGTTTTTT.

This clone appeared a few times. The rearrangement joins TRBV7-9 to TRBJ1-2; 9 bases fit TRBD1. Germline CDR1 reads SEHNR; CDR2 reads FQNEAQ (reference sequence). The CDR3 has 15 amino acids. Trimming removed 1 base from V and 6 bases from J; junction bases left unmatched: 6. The CDR3 loop is CASSLGMGQGDGYTF. The CDR3 DNA is TGTGCCAGCAGCTTAGGAATGGGACAGGGTGATGGCTACACCTTC.

The chain is built from TRBV7-9 and TRBJ2-1, with unresolved D. The CDR3 is made up of 15 amino acids. Trimming shortened V by 5 bases and J by 0 bases, and 11 bases separated the two germline ends. Looked up from germline, CDR1 is SEHNR and CDR2 is FQNEAQ (reference sequence). The chain's CDR3 is CASSPPVFSYNEQFF. CDR3 nucleotide sequence: TGTGCCAGCAGCCCCCCAGTGTTCTCCTACAATGAGCAGTTCTTC.

V is TRBV10-3 and J is TRBJ2-1, with a tentative D call TRBD1 (5 bases). The V gene lost 2 bases and the J gene lost 5 bases, with 13 bases spanning the gap. Germline values: CDR1 ENHRY, CDR2 SYGVKD. The CDR3 totals 15 residues. The DNA for the CDR3 is TGTGCCATCAGTGAGATTGGGGCGGTTGACAATGAGCAGTTCTTC. Protein: CAISEIGAVDNEQFF.

The chain recombines TRBV27 with TRBJ2-1; 10 bases align to TRBD2. The V gene's germline CDR1 is MNHEY and CDR2 SMNVEV (reference sequence). There are 17 residues in the CDR3. Losses at the gene ends were 5 bases for V and 5 bases for J; bases not matched to a gene: 12. The CDR3: CASSPNFLAGVDNEQFF. In DNA, the CDR3 is TGTGCCAGCAGTCCCAACTTCCTAGCGGGAGTCGACAATGAGCAGTTCTTC.